A selection of T cell receptor beta chains follows, all from one sample in a study of blood T cells in healthy people across ages. TCRdb passed the 5' RACE reads through MiXCR, listing each CDR3 protein once. The table includes about a million distinct CDR3 sequences, roughly two fifths detected once. Sequencing was carried out using blood. The origin of the receptors is a man aged 18 to 29 in good health. Both conserved end residues are part of each CDR3. Each record gives: V gene, clone size, J gene, D gene, CDR3 DNA, CDR3 protein. D genes are given only for firm matches. Clone size is not always given. Where it is, it says once, few, many or a class for expanded clones.

v_call: TRBV12-3/TRBV12-4; clone_size: -; j_call: TRBJ1-2; d_call: -; cdr3_nt: TGTGCCAGCAGTCCGGCCGAGTATGGCTACACCTTC; cdr3_aa: CASSPAEYGYTF
v_call: TRBV7-9; clone_size: many; j_call: TRBJ1-2; d_call: -; cdr3_nt: TGTGCCAGCAGCTCTAACAGCTATGGCTACACCTTC; cdr3_aa: CASSSNSYGYTF
v_call: TRBV27; clone_size: few; j_call: TRBJ1-5; d_call: -; cdr3_nt: TGTGCCAGCAGTCACCGGGACCCACGGAATCAGCCCCAGCATTTT; cdr3_aa: CASSHRDPRNQPQHF
v_call: TRBV12-3/TRBV12-4; clone_size: -; j_call: TRBJ2-7; d_call: TRBD1; cdr3_nt: TGTGCCAGCAGTCAACCGGGACAGGGTATCTACGAGCAGTACTTC; cdr3_aa: CASSQPGQGIYEQYF
v_call: TRBV20-1; clone_size: -; j_call: TRBJ2-7; d_call: TRBD1; cdr3_nt: TGCAGTAGACAGGGGTCAGAACATCGTTCCTACGAGCAGTACTTC; cdr3_aa: CSRQGSEHRSYEQYF
v_call: TRBV25-1; clone_size: -; j_call: TRBJ1-4; d_call: TRBD1; cdr3_nt: TGTGCCAGCAGTGGGACCGGGACAGGCCATGAAAAACTGTTTTTT; cdr3_aa: CASSGTGTGHEKLFF
v_call: TRBV2; clone_size: few; j_call: TRBJ2-7; d_call: -; cdr3_nt: TGTGCCAGCAGTGCAAACAGGAAAGCAAAGAGCTACTACGAGCAGTACTTC; cdr3_aa: CASSANRKAKSYYEQYF
v_call: TRBV4-1; clone_size: -; j_call: TRBJ1-3; d_call: -; cdr3_nt: TGCGCCAGCAGCCAAGATCAGGCGGGCTCTGGAAACACCATATATTTT; cdr3_aa: CASSQDQAGSGNTIYF
v_call: TRBV6-2/TRBV6-3; clone_size: -; j_call: TRBJ2-3; d_call: TRBD1; cdr3_nt: TGTGTCAGCAGAAGGAGGACAGGGTCGGGAGATACGCAGTATTTT; cdr3_aa: CVSRRRTGSGDTQYF
v_call: TRBV20-1; clone_size: -; j_call: TRBJ2-4; d_call: -; cdr3_nt: TGCAGTGCTAGGGACAGAGTCAAAAACATTCAGTACTTC; cdr3_aa: CSARDRVKNIQYF
v_call: TRBV12-3/TRBV12-4; clone_size: -; j_call: TRBJ1-2; d_call: TRBD1; cdr3_nt: TGTGCCAGCAGTTGGGGGGACAGAAGGGGCTACACCTTC; cdr3_aa: CASSWGDRRGYTF
v_call: TRBV27; clone_size: -; j_call: TRBJ2-7; d_call: TRBD2; cdr3_nt: TGTGCCAGCAGCCAGTCTAGCGGGGGGTTCTACAATGAGCAGTACTTC; cdr3_aa: CASSQSSGGFYNEQYF
v_call: TRBV7-9; clone_size: -; j_call: TRBJ1-6; d_call: TRBD1; cdr3_nt: TGTGCCAGCAGCTTAGTACAGGGGGAAAATTCACCCCTCCACTTT; cdr3_aa: CASSLVQGENSPLHF
v_call: TRBV3-1; clone_size: few; j_call: TRBJ2-1; d_call: -; cdr3_nt: TGTGCCAGCAGCCAAAGGGGTTCCATCAGAGGGGACTACAATGAGCAGTTCTTC; cdr3_aa: CASSQRGSIRGDYNEQFF
v_call: TRBV27; clone_size: few; j_call: TRBJ1-6; d_call: TRBD1; cdr3_nt: TGTGCCAGCAGTTCCAAATGGACAGGAGCTAATTCACCCCTCCACTTT; cdr3_aa: CASSSKWTGANSPLHF
v_call: TRBV24-1; clone_size: few; j_call: TRBJ2-5; d_call: -; cdr3_nt: TGTGCCACCAGTGATTTGGGTAGGGGGGAAGAGACCCAGTACTTC; cdr3_aa: CATSDLGRGEETQYF
v_call: TRBV4-1; clone_size: -; j_call: TRBJ1-1; d_call: -; cdr3_nt: TGCGCCAGCAGCCAGTTTTCGGCGAACACTGAAGCTTTCTTT; cdr3_aa: CASSQFSANTEAFF